This TCR beta chain is from a study of neurological immune-mediated disorders. Study findings and constraints: No sharing of CDR3 amino acid sequences was observed among expanded clones across subjects, suggesting private repertoires in all groups. HTLV-1-associated myelopathy showed the most TCR clonal expansion; multiple sclerosis the least, below healthy controls.

At least ten counts were recorded for this clonotype. Its specificity is unknown. TCRdb passed the 5' RACE reads through MiXCR, listing each CDR3 protein once. The sample has about 38,000 distinct CDR3 sequences, roughly 5% seen once. CDR1 is SGHNT and CDR2 is YYREEE in the germline V gene (reference sequence). There are 16 residues in the CDR3. J lost 2 bases, V lost 6 bases, and 13 bases had no gene match. This sequence was found in a man aged 18 to 30 in good health. The chain employs TRBV5-4 and TRBJ1-1; 7 bases line up with TRBD1. Sequencing was done on a sample of CD4+ T cells from blood. CDR3 residues: CASTTGGGVINTEAFF. DNA of the CDR3: TGTGCCAGCACCACGGGAGGGGGCGTCATAAACACTGAAGCTTTCTTT.